This TCR beta chain stems from a study of cytomegalovirus exposure and HLA in healthy donors (dated by TCRdb to 2017 to 2019). Regarding the study in general: According to an earlier analysis of around 600 of the donors, about 179 million T cells yielded 95 million to 140 million unique TCR beta sequences and about 280 Gb of sequence data. Donor age, sex, ethnicity and CMV serostatus were compiled together with the repertoire data. Using immunosequencing, the study profiled T cell repertoires from approximately 700 subjects and related those repertoires to cytomegalovirus serostatus. The study combined high-throughput TCR immunosequencing, statistical association of individual TCRs with disease status, and machine learning to predict cytomegalovirus infection status. Class I and class II HLA loci were covered by the typing at four-digit resolution. An early release that covered about 600 HLA-typed donors contained approximately 300 gigabases of sequencing data and about 84 million unique TCR sequences. In a later analysis, previously published TCR beta repertoires from more than 500 donors were re-analyzed and high-resolution HLA genotyping was added so that TCR occurrence patterns could be studied. Rather than using new phenotypic data, the later analysis identified candidate immune exposures from TCR beta sequences and from how often those sequences occurred across donors. The genetic ancestry cluster associated with self-reported Caucasian donors included around 76% of the roughly 390 genotyped donors. Every discovery cohort repertoire had been produced on one sequencing platform. A later genetic analysis took genome-wide SNP genotypes for about three fifths of the 666 donors and used that subset as a discovery cohort. Across around 400 genotyped donors of the cohort, an average of about 250,000 unique TCR beta nucleotide sequences per donor were sequenced, and 15% to 20% of those sequences were non-productive. An earlier analysis of 587 of the donors used high-throughput TCR beta sequencing to judge whether each TCR beta V gene segment behaved as functional or pseudogenic. The study aimed to test whether signatures of past pathogen exposure could be identified by cataloging public T cell receptors. Roughly 5 DR-DQ haplotypes were handled as single units for association and clustering, since linkage in the cohort was strong. The number of typed donors differed by locus: roughly 629-640 for A, B, C, DRB1 and DQB1; 522 for DQA1; fewer than 610 for DPA1; and 400 to 480 for DPB1. A separate validation cohort of 100 to 150 different subjects was used in addition to the approximately 670-subject first cohort.

The germline V gene yields MGHRA for CDR1 and YSYEKL for CDR2. Relative to germline, V is 1 base shorter and J is 0 bases shorter, with 9 bases between their ends. The CDR3 goes from the cysteine to the phenylalanine over 16 residues. The DNA shown is the 48-base CDR3, in frame from base 1. The library was obtained by the immunoSEQ multiplex PCR assay. For the multiplex PCR, a mixture combining 60 forward primers for TCR Vbeta segments and 13 reverse primers for TCR Jbeta segments was used. Amplification of the CDR3 region of rearranged TCR beta genes was performed with a multiplex PCR assay on genomic DNA. The Illumina HiSeq System was used to sequence the amplified TCR beta libraries as 87-base-pair reads. Per the source publication's procedure: A later analysis counted around 72 million unique TCR beta chains across the 650 to 800 repertoires, and roughly 10 million of these chains were shared by at least two donors. Raw reads were error-corrected and collapsed into unique sequences with a nearest-neighbor algorithm that merged closely related sequences to remove PCR and sequencing errors. CDR3 sequences were aligned to IMGT reference sequences to assign V, D and J gene segments. For a sequence to be retained, a match of at least six nucleotides was required to both a V gene segment and a J gene segment. Rearrangements were classified as productive when the CDR3 lacked stop codons and remained in frame with V and J, and all other rearrangements were classified as non-productive. Following IMGT convention, CDR3 was defined as the stretch from the second conserved V-encoded cysteine to the conserved J-encoded phenylalanine. In an earlier analysis of roughly 610 of the donors, sequences lacking an unambiguous match to a single V gene segment were excluded. In an earlier analysis of 450 to 750 of the donors, a V segment was called functional when productive rearrangements were above 56.7%, and segregating when the standard deviation between donors exceeded 5%. A statistical classification framework was built for diagnosing cytomegalovirus status from the catalog of TCR beta chain sequences. In a later analysis, TCR nucleotide sequences were compared against IMGT/GENE-DB human TR gene sequences so that V and J genes could be assigned. A later analysis assigned CDR3 sequences and most-parsimonious VDJ recombination scenarios with the TCRdist pipeline. In a later analysis, each TCR beta chain was defined by its CDR3 amino acid sequence together with its V-gene family, and reads without a unique V-gene family were excluded. As a way to deal with suspected cross-contamination and a sequencing artifact, a later analysis dropped 640 or so nucleotide sequences that were highly shared and had low generation probability. In a later analysis, a clonal expansion index was calculated for each public chain from normalized within-repertoire ranks of inferred template counts. In a later analysis, generation probabilities were computed using a VDJ recombination model fitted to out-of-frame rearrangements, and the results were checked against IGoR. In a later analysis, TCR-TCR, TCR-HLA and TCR-CMV co-occurrence was scored with hypergeometric tests, and a repertoire-size bias correction was applied to TCR pairs. In a later analysis, false discovery rates were estimated by permuting HLA or CMV assignments 20 times. In a later analysis, co-occurring TCRs were grouped using DBSCAN, and TCRdist sequence similarity was added for clustering within HLA-allele-positive subsets. Repertoires with fewer than 30,000 or more than 120,000 public chains were left out of co-occurrence clustering, as were five repertoires with anomalous nucleotide sharing. TCRdb carries this immuneACCESS record with in-frame sequences only. Its versions omit some clonotypes, under half of them owing to an unresolved V gene in the studies checked, with the rest unexplained. Clonal size and the V and J genes are those of that table, whereas D and trimming came from the DNA. The sample table lists over 120,000 clones, roughly 70% of them with a count of one. The ten most abundant clones make up approximately 2.3% of the sample.

The cohort was made up of approximately 670 healthy bone marrow donors. At the time of sampling, every cohort member was nominally healthy, though immune exposures that went unrecorded were likely present. The donor was CMV seropositive and belonged to the group of 250 to 300 seropositive cohort members. A peripheral blood sample was provided by each donor, and peripheral blood mononuclear cells were used for TCR beta sequencing. The Qiagen DNeasy Blood Extraction Kit was used to extract genomic DNA from the blood cell samples. The table lists this clone with a few counts. This clone's antigen is unknown. Base qualities are not at hand, and no much larger clone is one base apart. Other DNA sequences from this sample encode an identical CDR3 as well. The investigation overall reported the following: It was suggested by the authors that the approach could potentially be generalized to other disease states and immunological phenotypes. Across donors, most TCR sequences were observed very rarely, whereas some public TCRs were present in many individuals. Linkage disequilibrium might explain the correlated functional status among segregating V segments, but an unknown experimental factor could not be excluded. A later analysis reported that several top co-occurrence clusters appeared linked to parvovirus B19, influenza, CMV and Epstein-Barr virus. Sequencing depth was assumed to be roughly uniform across donors in the presence/absence analyses, though that assumption may not hold. In the study, 150 to 200 TCR beta chains were listed as associated with cytomegalovirus. Immune exposure information for the cohort was limited to CMV serostatus. In a later genetic analysis, fewer N-insertions in productive TCRs were reported among donors in an Asian-associated ancestry cluster than the roughly 710-donor mean. Broadly in line with IMGT annotations, most TCR beta V segments showed up in productive rearrangements about 87% or about 30% of the time in an earlier analysis of some 590 of the donors. In a later analysis, some 17,000 TCR beta sequences were associated with specific HLA alleles at a false discovery rate of 0.05. A group of highly shared sequence variants was considered likely to be a technical artifact of the sequencing pipeline. Three of the identified cytomegalovirus-associated TCR beta chains were confirmed in vitro to be specific for cytomegalovirus antigens. The classifier was reported to diagnose cytomegalovirus status with high specificity and sensitivity in both the original cohort and the validation cohort. In a later analysis, the rate of TCR association differed among HLA loci, with DRB1 alleles having the most associated TCRs and HLA-C alleles having the fewest. Some IMGT-functional V segments, including TRBV6-2 and TRBV6-3, could not be told apart with the 87-base-pair reads, so those segments were excluded. The earlier analysis of some 560 of the donors excluded roughly 17 rarely observed V segments, including chromosome 9 orphons, because counts were too low. Strong co-occurrence of HLA alleles, especially DR and DQ, made assigning TCR associations to individual alleles difficult. A later analysis found that HLA-associated TCR beta chains were more clonally expanded and had lower generation probabilities than equally common non-associated chains. Because some donors lacked HLA typing at each locus, the association tests relied only on the typed subset. A further reported finding was that TCR beta sequences accurately predicted the HLA-A and HLA-B alleles for most subjects in the first cohort. In this cohort, only TCR beta chains were sequenced, and detectable features were limited by the absence of alpha or paired-chain data. A later analysis found that most CMV-associated TCR beta chains appeared HLA-restricted, with HLA associations seemingly driven largely by CMV exposure. V-gene and J-gene trimming of TCR beta chains was associated with a missense DCLRE1C variant in a later genetic analysis, and the association was replicated in an independent cohort.

The chain joins TRBV4-1 to TRBJ2-2; the D gene remains uncertain. This sequence originates from a woman in her sixties in good health and CMV-seropositive. The material sequenced was PBMCs. Here is the DNA: TGCGCCAGCAGCCAAGTTCCCGGAGCGAACACCGGGGAGCTGTTTTTT. This encodes CASSQVPGANTGELFF.